This T cell receptor beta chain was found in a study of tumor-infiltrating lymphocytes in primary liver carcinoma. Study details: All patients, whether men or women, fell within 30 to 69 years of age.

The researchers obtained blood RNA from unsorted whole blood and also extracted germline DNA. Starting from roughly 0.5 ug of total RNA, TCR beta cDNA was produced with a primer in the constant region. Libraries of TCR beta came from three nested multiplex PCR rounds with slightly modified ARM-PCR. Each of the first two PCR rounds ran around 10 cycles with TRBV1-TRBV30 forward and C-beta reverse primers. Each CDR3 protein is one row after TCRdb ran MiXCR on the multiplex PCR reads. The data contain approximately 300,000 distinct CDR3 sequences, about 62% of them singletons. This clonotype has just one count. As yet, its antigen is unknown. One end of the junction fails to match germline, which may point to a read error. The study's findings and limits: Since sampling was bulk and unsorted, CD4+ and CD8+ repertoires were not compared. Significantly larger top-250-clone fractions were found in tumors than in blood (p = 0.039).

This CDR3 is 14 amino acids long. Germline values: CDR1 SGHAT, CDR2 FQNNGV. This sequence joins TRBV11-2 and TRBJ1-5, with D hard to call. The receptor's source is a man aged 35-49 years with primary liver carcinoma and hepatitis B virus infection. Sequenced sample: peripheral blood. CDR3 DNA: TGTGCCAGAAGCTTAAACGCGCATGGGCAGCCCCAGCATTTT. This codes for CARSLNAHGQPQHF.